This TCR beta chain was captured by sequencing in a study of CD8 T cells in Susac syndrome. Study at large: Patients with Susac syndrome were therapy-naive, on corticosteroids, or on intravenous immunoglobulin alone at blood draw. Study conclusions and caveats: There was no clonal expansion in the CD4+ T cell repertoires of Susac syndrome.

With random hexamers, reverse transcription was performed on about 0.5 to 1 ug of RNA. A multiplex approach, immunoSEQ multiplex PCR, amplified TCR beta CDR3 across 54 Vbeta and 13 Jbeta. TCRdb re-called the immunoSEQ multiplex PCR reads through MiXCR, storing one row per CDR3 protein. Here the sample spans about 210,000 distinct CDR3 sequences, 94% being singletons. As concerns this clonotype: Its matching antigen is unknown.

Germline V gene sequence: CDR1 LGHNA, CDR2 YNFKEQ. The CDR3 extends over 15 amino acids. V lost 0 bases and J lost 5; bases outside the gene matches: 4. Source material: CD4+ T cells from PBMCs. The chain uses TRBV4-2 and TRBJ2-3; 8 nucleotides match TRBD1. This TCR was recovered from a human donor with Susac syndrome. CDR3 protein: CASSQEPDREDTQYF. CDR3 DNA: TGTGCCAGCAGCCAAGAACCGGACAGGGAAGATACGCAGTATTTT.